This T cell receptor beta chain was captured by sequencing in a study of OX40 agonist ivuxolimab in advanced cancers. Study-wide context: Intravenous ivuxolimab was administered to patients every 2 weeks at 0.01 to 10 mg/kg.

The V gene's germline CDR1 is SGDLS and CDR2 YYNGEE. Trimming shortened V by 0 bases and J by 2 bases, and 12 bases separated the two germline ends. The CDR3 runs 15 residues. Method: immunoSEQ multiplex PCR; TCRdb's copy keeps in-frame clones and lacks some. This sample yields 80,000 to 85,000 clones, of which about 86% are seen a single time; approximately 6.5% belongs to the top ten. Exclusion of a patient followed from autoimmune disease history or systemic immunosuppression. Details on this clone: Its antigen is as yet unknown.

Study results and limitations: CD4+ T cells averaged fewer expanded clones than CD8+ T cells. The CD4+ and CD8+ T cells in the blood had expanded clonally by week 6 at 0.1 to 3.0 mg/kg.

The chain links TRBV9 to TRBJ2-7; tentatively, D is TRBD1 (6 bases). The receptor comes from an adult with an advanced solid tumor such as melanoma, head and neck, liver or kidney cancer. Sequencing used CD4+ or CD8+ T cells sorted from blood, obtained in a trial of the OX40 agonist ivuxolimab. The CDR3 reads CASSVAPDSAYEQYF. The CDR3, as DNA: TGTGCCAGCAGCGTAGCTCCGGACAGTGCCTACGAGCAGTACTTC.